A selection of T cell receptor beta chains follows, all from one sample in a study of T cells in pancreatic ductal adenocarcinoma. Method: immunoSEQ multiplex PCR; TCRdb's copy keeps in-frame clones and lacks some. This table has some 5,400 clones, 72% appearing once. The sample taken for sequencing was pancreatic tumor tissue. The receptors here all came from a human donor with pancreatic ductal adenocarcinoma. Each CDR3 is given without its conserved first and last residue.

J: TRBJ2-4; V: TRBV6-5; CDR3: ASSFNRQGNIQY
J: TRBJ1-5; V: TRBV6-6; CDR3: ASRDTNQPQH
J: TRBJ2-1; V: TRBV6-5; CDR3: ASISSYNEQF
J: TRBJ2-7; V: TRBV2; CDR3: ASSVQGNEQY
J: TRBJ2-7; V: TRBV14; CDR3: ASSLTVSYEQY
J: TRBJ1-5; V: TRBV4-2; CDR3: ASSPDREGYQPQH
J: TRBJ1-5; V: TRBV19; CDR3: ASSIGTASNQPQH
J: TRBJ2-7; V: TRBV7-2; CDR3: ASSLAATGTGYYEQY
J: TRBJ1-2; V: TRBV30; CDR3: AWSPGHPNFYGYT
J: TRBJ1-6; V: TRBV15; CDR3: ATSRVQGSYNSPLH
J: TRBJ2-6; V: TRBV7-2; CDR3: ASSRTGGSGANVLT
J: TRBJ2-1; V: TRBV5-6; CDR3: ASSLVSGGANEQF
J: TRBJ1-1; V: TRBV6-1; CDR3: ASILGSRGEAF
J: TRBJ2-7; V: TRBV5-6; CDR3: ASSLVGQGAVGSYEQY
J: TRBJ2-3; V: TRBV10-3; CDR3: AISPHRDSTYTQSQY
J: TRBJ2-3; V: TRBV4-2; CDR3: ASSQEIKLAGGKSTDTQY
J: TRBJ1-5; V: TRBV30; CDR3: AWSETGQPQH
J: TRBJ1-4; V: TRBV11-3; CDR3: ASSSGTGVEKLF